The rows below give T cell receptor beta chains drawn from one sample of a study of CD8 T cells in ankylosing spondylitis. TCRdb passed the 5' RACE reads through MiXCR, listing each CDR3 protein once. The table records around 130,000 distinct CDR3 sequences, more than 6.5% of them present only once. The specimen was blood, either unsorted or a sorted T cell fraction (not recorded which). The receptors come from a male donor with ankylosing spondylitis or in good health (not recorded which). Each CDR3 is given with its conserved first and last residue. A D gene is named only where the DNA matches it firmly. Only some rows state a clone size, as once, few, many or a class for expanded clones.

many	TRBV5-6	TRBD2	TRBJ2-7	TGTGCCAGCAGCTTGATCAGCGGGAGCAGGTACGAGCAGTACTTC	CASSLISGSRYEQYF
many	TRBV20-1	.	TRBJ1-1	TGCAGTGCTAGTCGGCAGGGGTTGGCTGAAGCTTTCTTT	CSASRQGLAEAFF
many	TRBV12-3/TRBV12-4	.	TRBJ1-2	TGTGCCAGCAGTTTAGGACAGGTCTATGGCTACACCTTC	CASSLGQVYGYTF
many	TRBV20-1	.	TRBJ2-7	TGCAGTGCCTGTTCCGACGGGTCGCGATGCGAGCAGTACTTC	CSACSDGSRCEQYF
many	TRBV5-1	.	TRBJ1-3	TGCGCCAGCAGCTTGGCCGTGGCGGTTGATTTT	CASSLAVAVDF
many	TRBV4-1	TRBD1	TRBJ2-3	TGCGCCAGCAGCTCGCCACTTCTTGGGACAGGGAGGAATACGCAGTATTTT	CASSSPLLGTGRNTQYF
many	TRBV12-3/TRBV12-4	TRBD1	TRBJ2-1	TGTGCCAGCAGTCCCAGTCCCGGGACAGGGCGGGGTTTTGAGCAGTTCTTC	CASSPSPGTGRGFEQFF
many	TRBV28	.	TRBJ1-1	TGTGCCAGCCGTATAACCATGAACACTGAAGCTTTCTTT	CASRITMNTEAFF
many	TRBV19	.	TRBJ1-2	TGTGCCAGTAGTATCGGAGGAGTCGGCGCGAAGAATGGCTACACCTTC	CASSIGGVGAKNGYTF
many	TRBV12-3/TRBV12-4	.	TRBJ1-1	TGTGCCAGCACCACGTCATCAGCGGAAGCTTTCTTT	CASTTSSAEAFF
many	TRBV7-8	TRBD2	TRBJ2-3	TGTGCCAGCAGCTTATCGTCAGGGGCTAGCGGGATGATAGATACGCAGTATTTT	CASSLSSGASGMIDTQYF
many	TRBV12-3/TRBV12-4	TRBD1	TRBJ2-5	TGTGCCAGCAGTCCCACCCTGGGACAGGGTGTTTATGTGACCCAGTACTTC	CASSPTLGQGVYVTQYF
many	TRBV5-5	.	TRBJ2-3	TGTGCCAGCAGAACACCGAGTTCTAGCACAGATACGCAGTATTTT	CASRTPSSSTDTQYF
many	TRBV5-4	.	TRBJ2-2	TGTGCCAGCAGCTGGAGGGACAGGAACACCGGGGAGCTGTTTTTT	CASSWRDRNTGELFF
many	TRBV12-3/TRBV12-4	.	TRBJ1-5	TGTGCCAGCAGACCGTCAGGGGCAAATCAGCCCCAGCATTTT	CASRPSGANQPQHF
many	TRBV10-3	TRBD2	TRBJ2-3	TGTGCCATCAGTGGGGGGACTAGCGGCTCTCCTAGCACAGATACGCAGTATTTT	CAISGGTSGSPSTDTQYF
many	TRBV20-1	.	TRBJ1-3	TGCAGTGCTAGAAGAGGTACCGTCCCGGGCGGAAACACCATATATTTT	CSARRGTVPGGNTIYF
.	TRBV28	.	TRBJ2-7	TGTGCCAGCAGTTTGGCAAGCCACGACGAGCAGTACTTC	CASSLASHDEQYF
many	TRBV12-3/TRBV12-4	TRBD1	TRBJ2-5	TGTGCCAGCAGTCAGAAGACAGGGCTGGAGACCCAGTACTTC	CASSQKTGLETQYF
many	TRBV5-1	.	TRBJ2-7	TGCGCCAGCAGCTTGCAAGCTGGCAGCGTTTCCTACGAGCAGTACTTC	CASSLQAGSVSYEQYF
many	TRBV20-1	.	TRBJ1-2	TGCAGTGCTGACCAGATTAACTATGGCTACACCTTC	CSADQINYGYTF
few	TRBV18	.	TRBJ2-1	TGTGCCAGCTCACCTGAGGGAGTAGCAATGGGTGAGCAGTTCTTC	CASSPEGVAMGEQFF
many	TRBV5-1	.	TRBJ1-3	TGCGCCAGCAGCCCTGCGGGCAGGGTCAGCTCTGGAAACACCATATATTTT	CASSPAGRVSSGNTIYF
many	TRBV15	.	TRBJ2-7	TGTGCCACCAAGGGCAGCCACTACGAGCAGTACTTC	CATKGSHYEQYF
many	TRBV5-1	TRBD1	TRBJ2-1	TGCGCCAGCAGCTTGGTCGGCAGGGGGTACACGAATGAGCAGTTCTTC	CASSLVGRGYTNEQFF
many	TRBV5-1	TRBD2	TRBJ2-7	TGCGCCAGCAGCTTGGCGGGAGGCGAGCAGTACTTC	CASSLAGGEQYF
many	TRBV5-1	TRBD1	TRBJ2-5	TGCGCCAGCAGCTTGACAGGGGGAGAGACCCAGTACTTC	CASSLTGGETQYF
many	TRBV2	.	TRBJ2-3	TGTGCCAGCAGTGAACGGCAGTACTCAGATACGCAGTATTTT	CASSERQYSDTQYF
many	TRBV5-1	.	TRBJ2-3	TGCGCCAGCCGGTTGGAGGGGGCTGGCACAGATACGCAGTATTTT	CASRLEGAGTDTQYF
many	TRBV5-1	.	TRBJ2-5	TGCGCCAGCAGCGGCGTAGGGGGAGAGACCCAGTACTTC	CASSGVGGETQYF
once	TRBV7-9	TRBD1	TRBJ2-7	TGTGCCAGCAGCTTAGACAGGGGCAACGAGCAGTACTTC	CASSLDRGNEQYF
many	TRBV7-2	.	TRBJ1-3	TGTGCCAGCAGACCGGCAGGGTCTGGAAACACCATATATTTT	CASRPAGSGNTIYF
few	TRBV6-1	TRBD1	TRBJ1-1	TGTGCCAGCAGTGGGGGACAGGGGAACACTGAAGCTTTCTTT	CASSGGQGNTEAFF
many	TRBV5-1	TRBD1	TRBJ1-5	TGCGCCAGCAGCCCGGGACAGGGCATTCAGCCCCAGCATTTT	CASSPGQGIQPQHF
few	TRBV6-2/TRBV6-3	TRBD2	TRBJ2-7	TGTGCCAGCAGTTACTCGGGACTAGCGTACGAGCAGTACTTC	CASSYSGLAYEQYF
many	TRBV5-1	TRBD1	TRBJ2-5	TGCGCCACCAGACAGGGGGCGACGGGAGAGACCCAGTACTTC	CATRQGATGETQYF
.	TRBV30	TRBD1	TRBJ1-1	TGTGCCTGGAGCAGGGGGCTCGACACTGAAGCTTTCTTT	CAWSRGLDTEAFF
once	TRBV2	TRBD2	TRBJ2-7	TGTGCCAGCAGTGAACGGGCTAGCGGGGTCTACGAGCAGTACTTC	CASSERASGVYEQYF
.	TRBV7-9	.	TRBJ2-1	TGTGCCAGCAGCTTAGACGGGACACCCTACAATGAGCAGTTCTTC	CASSLDGTPYNEQFF
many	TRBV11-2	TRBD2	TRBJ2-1	TGTGCCAGCAACGGTGGAAGCGGGAGATCACTAAGGGGCAATGAGCAGTTCTTC	CASNGGSGRSLRGNEQFF
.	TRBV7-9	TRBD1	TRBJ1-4	TGTGCCAGCAGCTTAACCGGACAGGGCCGGGAAAAACTGTTTTTT	CASSLTGQGREKLFF
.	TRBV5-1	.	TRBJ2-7	TGCGCCAGCAGCTTGTCGAGTTACAGCTCCTACGAGCAGTACTTC	CASSLSSYSSYEQYF
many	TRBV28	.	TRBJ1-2	TGTGCCAGCAGTTCAACAGGGAGCGGCTACACCTTC	CASSSTGSGYTF
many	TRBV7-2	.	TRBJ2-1	TGTGCCAGCAGCTTAGAGGCGGGAAGGAATGAGCAGTTCTTC	CASSLEAGRNEQFF
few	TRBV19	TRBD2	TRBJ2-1	TGTGCCAGTAGTCCAAAGGGACTAGCGGGAGCCCGCTCCTACAATGAGCAGTTCTTC	CASSPKGLAGARSYNEQFF